The T cell receptor beta chain under discussion was sequenced for a study of Ad26.COV2.S vaccination and SARS-CoV-2 variants. Only in-frame clones appear in the TCRdb table, and some are missing; sequencing was by immunoSEQ multiplex PCR. This table holds 350,000 to 500,000 clones, roughly 89% found once. Regarding treatment: around 19 received Ad26.COV2.S at low or high dose, single or two shots; five or six received placebo; per-sample allocation not given. Collection of samples fell on day 63 after the first vaccine or placebo injection. CDR3 length equals 12 residues. V was shortened by 3 bases and J by 5 bases, with 6 bases between the two germline ends. Looked up from germline, CDR1 is SNHLY and CDR2 is FYNNEI.

The specimen comprised peripheral blood, sampled in a trial of Ad26.COV2.S vaccine versus placebo. This TCR derives from a person between 18 and 65 years old who received the Ad26.COV2.S COVID-19 vaccine or a placebo. The rearrangement joins TRBV2 to TRBJ2-3; D gene unclear. The CDR3 DNA reads TGTGCCAGCAGTGACCCCAGAGATACGCAGTATTTT. Its protein product is CASSDPRDTQYF.